The sequence of this T cell receptor (beta chain) was determined in a study of blood T cell repertoires in COVID-19. The overall study: Sources were T cells, B-cell-depleted T cells, or PBMCs; the material itself was cDNA or gDNA.

The CDR3 is 17 amino acids. V shed 3 bases and J 0 bases; nucleotides not matched to a gene: 7. The germline CDR1 and CDR2 sequences are SGHNT and YENEEA. The data were produced by immunoSEQ multiplex PCR, yet TCRdb's version contains in-frame clones alone and is incomplete. The data show tens of thousands of clones, roughly 80% seen once. The TCR was taken from an elderly woman with acute or convalescent COVID-19. The chain recombines TRBV11-3 with TRBJ2-2; the match to TRBD2 covers 7 bases. Material: peripheral blood. The CDR3 DNA is TGTGCCAGCAGCTTGGAGCGGGGCCTCTCGAACACCGGGGAGCTGTTTTTT. Its protein is CASSLERGLSNTGELFF.